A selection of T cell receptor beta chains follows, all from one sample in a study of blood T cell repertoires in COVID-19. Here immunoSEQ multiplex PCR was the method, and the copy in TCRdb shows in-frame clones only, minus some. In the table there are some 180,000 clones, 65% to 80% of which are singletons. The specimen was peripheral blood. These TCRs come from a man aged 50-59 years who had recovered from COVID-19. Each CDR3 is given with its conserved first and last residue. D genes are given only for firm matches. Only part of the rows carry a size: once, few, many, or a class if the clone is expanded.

CDR3 protein: CASSQKGAANYGYTF; CDR3 DNA: TGTGCCAGCAGCCAAAAAGGGGCAGCAAACTATGGCTACACCTTC; clone size: -; J gene: TRBJ1-2; D gene: -; V gene: TRBV4-2
CDR3 protein: CASSLETGDEQFF; CDR3 DNA: TGTGCCAGCAGCTTAGAAACGGGAGATGAGCAGTTCTTC; clone size: -; J gene: TRBJ2-1; D gene: -; V gene: TRBV11-3
CDR3 protein: CATSGDGQGAYGYGYTF; CDR3 DNA: TGTGCCACCAGTGGTGATGGCCAGGGGGCGTACGGCTATGGCTACACCTTC; clone size: -; J gene: TRBJ1-2; D gene: TRBD1; V gene: TRBV24-1
CDR3 protein: CSVVRRGQGDGYTF; CDR3 DNA: TGCAGCGTTGTTAGGAGGGGACAGGGGGATGGCTACACCTTC; clone size: -; J gene: TRBJ1-2; D gene: TRBD1; V gene: TRBV29-1
CDR3 protein: CASSFLITSGTPFARRLDTQYF; CDR3 DNA: TGTGCCAGCAGTTTTCTTATCACCTCAGGGACTCCATTTGCGCGACGTTTGGATACGCAGTATTTT; clone size: -; J gene: TRBJ2-3; D gene: -; V gene: TRBV28
CDR3 protein: CASSASAGTDTQYF; CDR3 DNA: TGTGCCAGCAGCGCCTCAGCGGGCACAGATACGCAGTATTTT; clone size: -; J gene: TRBJ2-3; D gene: -; V gene: TRBV7-2
CDR3 protein: CASSPSGNTEAFF; CDR3 DNA: TGTGCCAGCAGCCCTTCGGGGAACACTGAAGCTTTCTTT; clone size: few; J gene: TRBJ1-1; D gene: -; V gene: TRBV11-2
CDR3 protein: CASSLDHRGRTGELFF; CDR3 DNA: TGTGCCAGCAGTTTGGACCACAGGGGGCGTACCGGGGAGCTGTTTTTT; clone size: -; J gene: TRBJ2-2; D gene: TRBD1; V gene: TRBV28
CDR3 protein: CASSLTGGVNQVNYTF; CDR3 DNA: TGTGCCAGCAGCTTAACAGGGGGCGTTAACCAGGTCAACTACACCTTC; clone size: -; J gene: TRBJ1-2; D gene: TRBD1; V gene: TRBV7-9
CDR3 protein: CASSIRATNEKLFF; CDR3 DNA: TGTGCCAGTAGTATCCGAGCAACTAATGAAAAACTGTTTTTT; clone size: -; J gene: TRBJ1-4; D gene: -; V gene: TRBV19
CDR3 protein: CASSDHYSEGYEQYF; CDR3 DNA: TGTGCCAGCAGCGATCACTACTCGGAGGGCTACGAGCAGTACTTC; clone size: -; J gene: TRBJ2-7; D gene: -; V gene: TRBV6-2/TRBV6-3
CDR3 protein: CASSQGLAGSAGELFF; CDR3 DNA: TGTGCCAGCAGCCAAGGACTAGCGGGTAGTGCCGGGGAGCTGTTTTTT; clone size: -; J gene: TRBJ2-2; D gene: TRBD2; V gene: TRBV3-1/TRBV3-2
CDR3 protein: CASSYQGRGTDTQYF; CDR3 DNA: TGTGCCAGCAGCTATCAGGGAAGGGGGACAGATACGCAGTATTTT; clone size: -; J gene: TRBJ2-3; D gene: -; V gene: TRBV7-3
CDR3 protein: CASSANRGARELFF; CDR3 DNA: TGTGCCAGCAGTGCTAACAGGGGAGCCAGGGAGCTGTTTTTT; clone size: -; J gene: TRBJ2-2; D gene: TRBD1; V gene: TRBV6-4
CDR3 protein: CAWSGTGSGNTIYF; CDR3 DNA: TGTGCCTGGAGTGGGACAGGGAGCGGAAACACCATATATTTT; clone size: -; J gene: TRBJ1-3; D gene: TRBD1; V gene: TRBV30
CDR3 protein: CARQDRGLRNTIYF; CDR3 DNA: TGTGCCAGACAGGACAGGGGGCTTAGAAACACCATATATTTT; clone size: once; J gene: TRBJ1-3; D gene: TRBD1; V gene: TRBV27
CDR3 protein: CASSDPDRANYGYTF; CDR3 DNA: TGTGCCAGTAGTGATCCCGACAGGGCTAACTATGGCTACACCTTC; clone size: -; J gene: TRBJ1-2; D gene: TRBD1; V gene: TRBV19
CDR3 protein: CAWSVWGQGYSPLHF; CDR3 DNA: TGTGCCTGGAGTGTTTGGGGACAGGGCTATTCACCCCTCCACTTT; clone size: -; J gene: TRBJ1-6; D gene: TRBD1; V gene: TRBV30
CDR3 protein: CASSFGGQGYEQYF; CDR3 DNA: TGTGCCAGCAGTTTTGGGGGACAGGGCTACGAGCAGTACTTC; clone size: -; J gene: TRBJ2-7; D gene: TRBD1; V gene: TRBV28
CDR3 protein: CASSAASGFSYEQYF; CDR3 DNA: TGCGCCAGCAGCGCAGCTAGCGGGTTCTCCTACGAGCAGTACTTC; clone size: -; J gene: TRBJ2-7; D gene: TRBD2; V gene: TRBV5-1
CDR3 protein: CASSSAGVSDTQYF; CDR3 DNA: TGTGCCAGCAGCTCAGCGGGAGTCTCAGATACGCAGTATTTT; clone size: once; J gene: TRBJ2-3; D gene: TRBD2; V gene: TRBV7-6
CDR3 protein: CASSPGQGDNSPLHF; CDR3 DNA: TGTGCCAGCTCACCAGGGCAGGGGGATAATTCACCCCTCCACTTT; clone size: once; J gene: TRBJ1-6; D gene: TRBD1; V gene: TRBV18
CDR3 protein: CATSRNRGNEQFF; CDR3 DNA: TGTGCCACCAGCAGAAACAGGGGCAATGAGCAGTTCTTC; clone size: few; J gene: TRBJ2-1; D gene: TRBD1; V gene: TRBV15
CDR3 protein: CASSEESYNEQFF; CDR3 DNA: TGTGCCAGCAGTGAAGAGAGTTACAATGAGCAGTTCTTC; clone size: -; J gene: TRBJ2-1; D gene: -; V gene: TRBV2
CDR3 protein: CASKYGNTEAFF; CDR3 DNA: TGTGCCAGCAAATACGGGAACACTGAAGCTTTCTTT; clone size: -; J gene: TRBJ1-1; D gene: -; V gene: TRBV27
CDR3 protein: CASSESSWTGELFF; CDR3 DNA: TGTGCCAGCAGTGAATCTAGCTGGACCGGGGAGCTGTTTTTT; clone size: -; J gene: TRBJ2-2; D gene: -; V gene: TRBV25-1
CDR3 protein: CASRKTGGDPNTGELFF; CDR3 DNA: TGTGCCAGTAGAAAGACAGGGGGAGACCCTAACACCGGGGAGCTGTTTTTT; clone size: -; J gene: TRBJ2-2; D gene: TRBD1; V gene: TRBV19
CDR3 protein: CATSDQGTRGGQETQYF; CDR3 DNA: TGTGCCACCAGTGATCAGGGGACTAGAGGAGGGCAAGAGACCCAGTACTTC; clone size: -; J gene: TRBJ2-5; D gene: TRBD2; V gene: TRBV24-1
CDR3 protein: CASSLEKGHGRPSEQYF; CDR3 DNA: TGTGCCAGCAGCTTGGAGAAGGGACACGGCCGACCCTCCGAGCAGTACTTC; clone size: -; J gene: TRBJ2-7; D gene: -; V gene: TRBV21-1
CDR3 protein: CSGGREKLFF; CDR3 DNA: TGCAGTGGGGGGAGGGAAAAACTGTTTTTT; clone size: -; J gene: TRBJ1-4; D gene: -; V gene: TRBV20-1
CDR3 protein: CASSQAAFSTDTQYF; CDR3 DNA: TGCGCCAGCAGCCAAGCCGCTTTTAGCACGGATACGCAGTATTTT; clone size: -; J gene: TRBJ2-3; D gene: -; V gene: TRBV4-1